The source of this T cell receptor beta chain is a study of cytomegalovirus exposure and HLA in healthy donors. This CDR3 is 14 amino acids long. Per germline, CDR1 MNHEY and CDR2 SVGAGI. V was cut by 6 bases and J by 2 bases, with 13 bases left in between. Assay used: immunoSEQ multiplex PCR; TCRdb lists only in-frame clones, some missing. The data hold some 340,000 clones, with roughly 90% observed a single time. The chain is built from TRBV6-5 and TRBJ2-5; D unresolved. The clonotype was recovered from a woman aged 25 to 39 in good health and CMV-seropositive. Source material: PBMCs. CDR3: CASSPQETQETQYF. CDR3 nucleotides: TGTGCCAGCAGCCCTCAGGAGACTCAAGAGACCCAGTACTTC.